These 25 T cell receptor beta chains were sequenced from one sample in a study of blood T cell repertoires in COVID-19. The data were produced by immunoSEQ multiplex PCR, yet TCRdb's version contains in-frame clones alone and is incomplete. The sample records about 260,000 clones, 84% being singletons. Material: peripheral blood. The source is a human donor in a cohort sampled during active COVID-19.

This chain links TRBV5-8 with TRBJ1-5; D possibly corresponds to TRBD1 (5 bases). Between the trimmed V and J ends, which lost 0 bases and 4 bases, there was a span of 11 bases. The CDR3 covers 15 residues. Germline CDR1 is SGHTS and CDR2 is YDEGEE. CDR3 region: CASSLEVQGNQPQHF. Here the CDR3 DNA reads TGTGCCAGCAGCTTGGAAGTTCAGGGTAATCAGCCCCAGCATTTT.

The chain carries TRBV28 and TRBJ2-1; 11 bases align to TRBD2. Losses at the gene ends were 1 base for V and 7 bases for J; bases not matched to a gene: 6. The CDR3 is 16 residues long. Germline lookup yields CDR1 MDHEN and CDR2 SYDVKM. This chain's CDR3 is CASSLYPSGGSNEQFF. CDR3 sequence (DNA): TGTGCCAGCAGTTTATATCCTAGCGGGGGGTCAAATGAGCAGTTCTTC.

The chain has TRBV19 and TRBJ1-3; 7 bases are a match to TRBD1. The CDR3 sequence is 15 residues long. V shed 10 bases and J 1 base; nucleotides not matched to a gene: 10. Germline CDR1 is LNHDA and CDR2 is SQIVND (reference sequence). CDR3 nucleotide sequence: TGTGCCATTAGGACAGGACCCTCATCTGGAAACACCATATATTTT. This gives the protein CAIRTGPSSGNTIYF.

This clone showed up just once. The genes are TRBV28 and TRBJ2-2, with D uncertain. Germline V lookup: CDR1 MDHEN, CDR2 SYDVKM. Trimming left V 5 bases short and J 4 bases short, with 8 bases between. The CDR3 has 13 amino acids. The CDR3 here is CASSLYSTGELFF. In nucleotides, the CDR3 is TGTGCCAGCAGTCTGTATAGCACCGGGGAGCTGTTTTTT.

CDR3 bases: TGTGCCAGCAGCCAAGTAAGGGGGTACGAGCAGTACTTC. Translation gives CASSQVRGYEQYF. The V gene is TRBV3-1 (or the pseudogene TRBV3-2), the J gene TRBJ2-7, with D perhaps TRBD1 (6 bases). V was clipped by 1 base and J by 4 bases, with 8 bases between them. Germline assignment: CDR1 LGHDT and CDR2 YNNKEL (reference sequence). CDR3 length: 13 amino acids.

V gene TRBV6-1 combines with J gene TRBJ2-2, with D perhaps matching TRBD1 (5 bases). The CDR3 has 16 residues. V was pared by 4 bases and J by 1 base, with 13 bases between. The germline CDR1 and CDR2 sequences are MNHNS and SASEGT. The CDR3 nucleotides read TGTGCCAGCAGTGCTGCACGACAGAAGAACACCGGGGAGCTGTTTTTT. Its protein is CASSAARQKNTGELFF.

V usage is TRBV19 and J usage is TRBJ1-2; D not certain. This CDR3 is built from 14 residues. Trimming left V 6 bases short and J 4 bases short, with 15 bases between. Germline V lookup: CDR1 LNHDA, CDR2 SQIVND (reference sequence). CDR3 sequence (DNA): TGTGCCAGTAGGGCCTCTTTGGGAGGCTATGGCTACACCTTC. This sequence encodes CASRASLGGYGYTF.

CDR3 sequence: CASSSGRGYEQYF. CDR3 DNA: TGTGCCAGCTCATCCGGGAGGGGGTACGAGCAGTACTTC. The chain recombines TRBV18 with TRBJ2-7; 8 positions agree with TRBD2. Germline V gene data show CDR1 as KGHSH and CDR2 as LQKENI. The CDR3 is 13 amino acids. V lost 5 bases, J lost 4 bases, and 4 bases stayed unmatched. Full variable domain (remainder filled in from reference TRBV18 and TRBJ2-7): NAGVMQNPRHLVRRRGQEARLRCSPMKGHSHVYWYRQLPEEGLKFMVYLQKENIIDESGMPKERFSAEFPKEGPSILRIQQVVRGDSAAYFCASSSGRGYEQYFGPGTRLTVT.

This sequence joins TRBV9 and TRBJ2-3; possible D gene TRBD2, 5 bases. In germline, CDR1 is SGDLS, CDR2 YYNGEE. Trimming cost V 1 base and J 1 base, with 10 bases left between them. The CDR3 is 15 residues long. In DNA form, the CDR3 reads TGTGCCAGCAGCGTAACCGGGGTCCGCACAGATACGCAGTATTTT. Its protein product is CASSVTGVRTDTQYF.

Only one count was recorded for this clone. The rearrangement joins TRBV27 to TRBJ1-2; possibly TRBD1 for D (5 bases). From germline, CDR1 is MNHEY and CDR2 SMNVEV (reference sequence). This CDR3 has 13 residues. The ends were cut back, 2 bases at V and 6 bases at J, with 10 bases in the middle. The CDR3 DNA reads TGTGCCAGCAGTTTAGGGGGGGGTGATGGCTACACCTTC. Its translation: CASSLGGGDGYTF.

This chain joins TRBV12-3 or TRBV12-4 and TRBJ2-4, with a tentative D call TRBD1 (5 bases). With 3 bases removed from V and 12 bases from J, the gap between germline ends came to 12 bases. This CDR3 spans 12 amino acids. In DNA, the CDR3 is TGTGCCAGCAGTTTGAGTGGACATTATCAGTACTTC. Protein: CASSLSGHYQYF.

The chain links TRBV7-6 to TRBJ1-2; D is possibly TRBD1 (5 bases). The CDR3 is 13 residues long. Germline CDR1 reads SGHVS; CDR2 reads FNYEAQ. Deletions cut 2 bases from V and 6 bases from J, with 10 bases between. DNA of the CDR3: TGTGCCAGCAGCTTACGTGGGGGGGATGGCTACACCTTC. Protein sequence: CASSLRGGDGYTF. Variable domain in full (rest from reference TRBV7-6 and TRBJ1-2): GAGVSQSPRYKVTKRGQDVALRCDPISGHVSLYWYRQALGQGPEFLTYFNYEAQQDKSGLPNDRFSAERPEGSISTLTIQRTEQRDSAMYRCASSLRGGDGYTFGSGTRLTVV.

The sample holds a few counts of this clone. This chain connects TRBV4-1 to TRBJ2-2; D uncertain. V lost 2 bases and J 1 base, leaving 5 bases between the germline ends. The germline V gene encodes CDR1 MGHRA and CDR2 YSYEKL. The CDR3 loop spans 14 amino acids. Here the CDR3 reads CASSQILNTGELFF. DNA for the CDR3: TGCGCCAGCAGCCAAATATTGAACACCGGGGAGCTGTTTTTT.

This clone showed up just once. The chain employs TRBV7-6 and TRBJ2-3; 8 nucleotides agree with TRBD2. The ends lost 1 base at V and 2 bases at J; junction bases unmatched: 2. There are 15 residues in the CDR3. The germline CDR1 and CDR2 sequences are SGHVS and FNYEAQ. CDR3 in amino acids: CASSLGSGATDTQYF. CDR3 nucleotides: TGTGCCAGCAGCTTAGGTAGCGGGGCCACAGATACGCAGTATTTT.

This clone was seen more than once but under ten times. The chain employs TRBV5-1 and TRBJ1-1; D is possibly TRBD1 (5 bases). Germline CDR1 SGHRS, CDR2 YFSETQ. Between the trimmed V and J ends, which lost 6 bases and 0 bases, there was a span of 15 bases. CDR3 length: 15 amino acids. The CDR3 DNA reads TGCGCCAGCACCCCGACCACAGGCGTGAACACTGAAGCTTTCTTT. This sequence encodes CASTPTTGVNTEAFF.

V and J are TRBV6-5 and TRBJ1-2, with D possibly matching TRBD1 (5 bases). Looked up from germline, CDR1 is MNHEY and CDR2 is SVGAGI. V lost 7 bases to trimming and J lost 9 bases, with 21 bases between them. The CDR3 length is 14 residues. The CDR3 coding sequence is TGTGCCAGCACCGATGGGGGAGGGCCGGTGAGCTACACCTTC. It codes for CASTDGGGPVSYTF.

The chain is built from TRBV18 and TRBJ2-7, with a weak D call TRBD1 (7 bases). CDR3 length: 14 residues. In germline, CDR1 is KGHSH, CDR2 LQKENI. The germline V and J ends were trimmed by 7 bases and 3 bases, with 16 bases remaining between them. In nucleotides, the CDR3 is TGTGCCAGCTGCTGCGGGACAGTTATCTACGAGCAGTACTTC. Amino acids: CASCCGTVIYEQYF.

This chain uses TRBV3-1 (or the pseudogene TRBV3-2) with TRBJ2-3, with D maybe TRBD2 (7 bases). Trimming took off 4 bases at V and 8 bases at J, with 25 bases between the two ends. The germline CDR1 and CDR2 sequences are LGHDT and YNNKEL (reference sequence). CDR3 length: 17 amino acids. This CDR3 is CASSPSLLAGARGTQYF. The CDR3 nucleotides read TGTGCCAGCAGCCCCTCCCTTTTGGCGGGGGCACGAGGTACGCAGTATTTT.

The chain links TRBV5-1 to TRBJ1-4, with 7 bases aligning to TRBD1. CDR1 and CDR2 from the germline V gene are SGHRS and YFSETQ. The CDR3 covers 14 residues. V lost 2 bases to trimming and J lost 7 bases; unmatched junction nucleotides: 5. The CDR3 here is CASSLQGLGEKLFF. DNA for the CDR3: TGCGCCAGCAGCTTACAGGGGCTGGGTGAAAAACTGTTTTTT.

The rearrangement joins TRBV19 to TRBJ2-1; no firm D call. The CDR3 totals 16 residues. Trimming removed 6 bases from V and 3 bases from J, with 18 bases in between. The germline gives CDR1 LNHDA, CDR2 SQIVND (reference sequence). CDR3 in DNA: TGTGCCAGTAGACTATCCCGCGGAAGTGGCTACAATGAGCAGTTCTTC. Protein: CASRLSRGSGYNEQFF.

This clone was picked up a small number of times. The chain couples TRBV6-5 to TRBJ1-2, with D possibly being TRBD1 (6 bases). This CDR3 is 13 amino acids long. The germline CDR1 and CDR2 sequences are MNHEY and SVGAGI. Trimming removed 2 bases from V and 8 bases from J, with 12 bases in between. CDR3 sequence reads: CASSYEGGGGYTF. For the CDR3, the DNA is TGTGCCAGCAGTTACGAGGGGGGAGGGGGCTACACCTTC.

The sample holds a few counts of this clone. V gene TRBV18 combines with J gene TRBJ2-7; 9 bases agree with TRBD1. The CDR3 has 16 amino acids. Germline lookup yields CDR1 KGHSH and CDR2 LQKENI. V was pared by 6 bases and J by 3 bases, with 12 bases of the junction left unmatched. Here the CDR3 DNA reads TGTGCCAGCTCGGCTCTTACCGGGACAGGGATCTACGAGCAGTACTTC. This translates into CASSALTGTGIYEQYF. The complete variable domain, with remaining parts taken from reference TRBV18 and TRBJ2-7, reads NAGVMQNPRHLVRRRGQEARLRCSPMKGHSHVYWYRQLPEEGLKFMVYLQKENIIDESGMPKERFSAEFPKEGPSILRIQQVVRGDSAAYFCASSALTGTGIYEQYFGPGTRLTVT.

The chain carries TRBV3-1 (or the pseudogene TRBV3-2) and TRBJ2-7, with D unclear. Germline CDR1 reads LGHDT; CDR2 reads YNNKEL (reference sequence). Trimming stripped 0 bases from V and 3 bases from J, with 12 bases between. The CDR3 extends over 15 amino acids. CDR3 in amino acids: CASSQDMPSNYEQYF. In DNA form, the CDR3 reads TGTGCCAGCAGCCAAGATATGCCTAGTAACTACGAGCAGTACTTC.

In this sample, this clone turned up once. This rearrangement joins TRBV9 to TRBJ2-7, with TRBD1 matching over 7 bases. J lost 4 bases, V lost 3 bases, and 7 bases had no gene match. CDR1 and CDR2 (germline): SGDLS, YYNGEE. The CDR3 spans 14 residues. The CDR3 region is CASSAGTEAYEQYF. For the CDR3, the DNA is TGTGCCAGCAGCGCCGGGACAGAAGCTTACGAGCAGTACTTC.

The rearrangement uses TRBV18 and TRBJ2-3; a weak D match, TRBD2 (5 bases). Trimming stripped 2 bases from V and 1 base from J, with 13 bases between. The CDR3 length is 16 residues. Germline V CDR1 and CDR2: KGHSH, LQKENI. Here the CDR3 DNA reads TGTGCCAGCTCACCAGTGGTAGCGAGAGGCACAGATACGCAGTATTTT. This translates into CASSPVVARGTDTQYF.